The clone carrying this T cell receptor (beta chain) appeared once. Its antigen is not identified. The junction shows a germline mismatch at one end, possibly a read error. TCR beta cDNA was made from 400 to 500 ng total RNA with a constant-region primer. ARM-PCR, slightly modified, supplied the TCR beta libraries through three nested multiplex PCR rounds. Primers for the first two PCR rounds were TRBV1-TRBV30 forward primers and a C-beta reverse primer (about 9 cycles per round). TCRdb ran MiXCR on the multiplex PCR reads and lists one entry per CDR3 protein. The sample has under 200,000 distinct CDR3 sequences; just under 85% are singletons. This specimen belongs to a study of tumor-infiltrating lymphocytes in primary liver carcinoma. Study-wide findings and caveats: A small share of top clones, only about 7-24%, was found in all five tumor regions. Tumor region pairs outstripped tumor-adjacent and tumor-blood pairs in overlap. The study found a significantly higher top-250-clone fraction in tumors than in blood (p = 0.039).

DNA and RNA were both co-extracted from roughly 18-30 mg of bulk tissue that had not been sorted. Every patient in the cohort had a primary liver carcinoma. That carcinoma was treated by surgical resection. Germline V gene data show CDR1 as SGHAT and CDR2 as FQNNGV. The CDR3 length is 21 residues. Sequences were obtained from tumor tissue from primary liver carcinoma. V usage is TRBV11-2 and J usage is TRBJ2-6; D could derive from TRBD1 or TRBD2 (6 bases each). The TCR sequence derives from a man between 40 and 49 years old with primary liver carcinoma and hepatitis B virus infection. For the CDR3, the DNA is TGTGCCAGTAGCATGGGGGGAGACAGGTGCATTTCCATCTCTAGTGCCAACGTTCTGACTTTC. It yields the protein CASSMGGDRCISISSANVLTF.